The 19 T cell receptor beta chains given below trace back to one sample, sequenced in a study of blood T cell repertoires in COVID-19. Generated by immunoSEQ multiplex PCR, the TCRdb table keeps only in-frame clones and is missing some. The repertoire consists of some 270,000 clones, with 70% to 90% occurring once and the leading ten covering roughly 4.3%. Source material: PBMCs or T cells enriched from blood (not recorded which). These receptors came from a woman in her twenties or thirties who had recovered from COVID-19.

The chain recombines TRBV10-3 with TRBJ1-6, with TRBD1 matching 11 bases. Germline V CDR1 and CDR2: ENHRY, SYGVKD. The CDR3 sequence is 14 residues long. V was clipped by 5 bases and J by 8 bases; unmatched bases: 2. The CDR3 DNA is TGTGCCATCAGTCCGGGACAGGGGGATTCACCCCTCCACTTT. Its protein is CAISPGQGDSPLHF.

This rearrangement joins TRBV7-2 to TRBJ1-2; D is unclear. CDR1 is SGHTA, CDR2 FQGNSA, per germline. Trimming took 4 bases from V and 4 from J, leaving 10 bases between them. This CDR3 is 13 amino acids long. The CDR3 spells CASSSQQAYGYTF. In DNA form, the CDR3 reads TGTGCCAGCAGCTCACAGCAAGCCTATGGCTACACCTTC.

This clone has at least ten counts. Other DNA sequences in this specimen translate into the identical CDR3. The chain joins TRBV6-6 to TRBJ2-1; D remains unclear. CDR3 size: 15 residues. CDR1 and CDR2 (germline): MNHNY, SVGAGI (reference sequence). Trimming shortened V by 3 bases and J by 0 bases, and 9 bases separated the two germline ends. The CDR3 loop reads CASSYEASSYNEQFF. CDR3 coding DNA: TGTGCCAGCAGTTATGAGGCTAGCTCCTACAATGAGCAGTTCTTC.

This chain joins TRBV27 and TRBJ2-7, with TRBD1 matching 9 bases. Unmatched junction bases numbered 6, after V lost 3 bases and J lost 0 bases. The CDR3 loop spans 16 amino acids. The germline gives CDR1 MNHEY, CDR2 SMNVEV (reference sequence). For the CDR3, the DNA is TGTGCCAGCAGTTTTGGTGGGGGACAGGGCTCCTACGAGCAGTACTTC. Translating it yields CASSFGGGQGSYEQYF.

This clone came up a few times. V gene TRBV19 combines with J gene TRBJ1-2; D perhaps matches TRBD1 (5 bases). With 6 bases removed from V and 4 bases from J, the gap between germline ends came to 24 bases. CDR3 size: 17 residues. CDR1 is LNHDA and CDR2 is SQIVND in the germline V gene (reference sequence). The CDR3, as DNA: TGTGCCAGTAGCGTACGGGGGGGACGCACCGCGCCCTATGGCTACACCTTC. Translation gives CASSVRGGRTAPYGYTF.

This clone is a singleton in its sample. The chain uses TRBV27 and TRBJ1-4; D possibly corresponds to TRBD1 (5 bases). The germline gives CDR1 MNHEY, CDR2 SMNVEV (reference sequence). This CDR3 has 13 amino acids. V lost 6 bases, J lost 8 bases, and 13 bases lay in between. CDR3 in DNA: TGTGCCAGCAGATGGGGGGGTCAGGAAAAACTGTTTTTT. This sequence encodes CASRWGGQEKLFF.

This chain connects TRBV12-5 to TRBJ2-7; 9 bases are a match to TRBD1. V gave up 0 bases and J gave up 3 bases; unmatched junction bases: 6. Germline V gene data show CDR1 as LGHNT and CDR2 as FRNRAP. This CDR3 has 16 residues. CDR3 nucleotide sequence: TGTGCTAGTGGTTTGGTAAATGGGGACAGGGTCTACGAGCAGTACTTC. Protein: CASGLVNGDRVYEQYF.

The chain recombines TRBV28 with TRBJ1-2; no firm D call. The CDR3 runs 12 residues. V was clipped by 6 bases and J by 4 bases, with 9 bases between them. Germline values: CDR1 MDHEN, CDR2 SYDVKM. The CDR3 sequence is CASRLMGYGYTF. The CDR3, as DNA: TGTGCCAGCAGACTAATGGGCTATGGCTACACCTTC.

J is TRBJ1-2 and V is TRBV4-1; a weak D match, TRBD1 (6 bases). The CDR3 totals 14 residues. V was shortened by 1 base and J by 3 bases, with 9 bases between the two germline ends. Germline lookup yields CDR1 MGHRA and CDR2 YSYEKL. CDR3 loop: CASSQAAGDYGYTF. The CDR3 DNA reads TGCGCCAGCAGCCAAGCTGCAGGGGACTATGGCTACACCTTC.

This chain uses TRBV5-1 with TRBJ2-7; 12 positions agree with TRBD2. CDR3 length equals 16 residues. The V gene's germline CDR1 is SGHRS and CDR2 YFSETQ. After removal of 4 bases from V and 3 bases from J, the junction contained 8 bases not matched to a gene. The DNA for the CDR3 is TGCGCCAGCAGCCGGTGGAGGACTAGCGGGGACTACGAGCAGTACTTC. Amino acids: CASSRWRTSGDYEQYF.

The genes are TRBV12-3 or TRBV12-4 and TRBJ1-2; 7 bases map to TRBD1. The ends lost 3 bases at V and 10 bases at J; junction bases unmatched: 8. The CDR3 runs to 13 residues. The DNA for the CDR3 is TGTGCCAGCAGTTTGGACAGGTCAATGGTCTACACCTTC. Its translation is CASSLDRSMVYTF.

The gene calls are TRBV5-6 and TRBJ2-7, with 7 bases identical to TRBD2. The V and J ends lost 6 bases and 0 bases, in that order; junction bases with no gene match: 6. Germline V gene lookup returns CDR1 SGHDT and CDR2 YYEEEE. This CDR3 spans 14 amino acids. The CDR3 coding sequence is TGTGCCAGCACCCGCGGGGGTAGCTCCTACGAGCAGTACTTC. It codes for CASTRGGSSYEQYF.

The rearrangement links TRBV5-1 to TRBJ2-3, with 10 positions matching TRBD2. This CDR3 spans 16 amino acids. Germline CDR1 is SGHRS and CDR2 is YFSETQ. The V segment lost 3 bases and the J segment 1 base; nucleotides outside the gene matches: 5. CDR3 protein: CASSYGLAERTDTQYF. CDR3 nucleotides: TGCGCCAGCAGCTACGGACTAGCGGAGCGCACAGATACGCAGTATTTT.

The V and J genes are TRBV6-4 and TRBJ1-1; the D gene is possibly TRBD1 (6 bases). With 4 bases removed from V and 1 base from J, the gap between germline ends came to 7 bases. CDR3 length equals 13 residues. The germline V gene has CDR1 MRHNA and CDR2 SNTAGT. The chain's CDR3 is CASSGTANTEAFF. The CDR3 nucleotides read TGTGCCAGCAGTGGGACAGCGAACACTGAAGCTTTCTTT.

The CDR3 sequence is CASGLGDLAYNEQFF. CDR3 bases: TGTGCTAGTGGTTTGGGGGACTTGGCCTACAATGAGCAGTTCTTC. The chain has TRBV12-5 and TRBJ2-1; D may be TRBD2 (6 bases). CDR1 LGHNT and CDR2 FRNRAP come from the germline V gene. The CDR3 runs to 15 residues. V lost 1 base and J 2 bases, leaving 9 bases between the germline ends.

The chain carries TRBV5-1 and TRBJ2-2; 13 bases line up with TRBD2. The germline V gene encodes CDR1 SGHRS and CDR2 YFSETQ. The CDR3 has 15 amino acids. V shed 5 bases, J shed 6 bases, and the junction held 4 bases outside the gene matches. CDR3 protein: CASRPGTSGAGELFF. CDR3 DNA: TGCGCCAGCAGGCCGGGGACTAGCGGGGCCGGGGAGCTGTTTTTT. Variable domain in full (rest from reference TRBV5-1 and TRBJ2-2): KAGVTQTPRYLIKTRGQQVTLSCSPISGHRSVSWYQQTPGQGLQFLFEYFSETQRNKGNFPGRFSGRQFSNSRSEMNVSTLELGDSALYLCASRPGTSGAGELFFGEGSRLTVL.

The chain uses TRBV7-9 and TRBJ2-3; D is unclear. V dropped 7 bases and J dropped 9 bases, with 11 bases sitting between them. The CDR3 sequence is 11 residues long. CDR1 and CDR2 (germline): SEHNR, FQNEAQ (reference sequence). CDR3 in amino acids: CASKPRSTQYF. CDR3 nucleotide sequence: TGTGCCAGCAAGCCTCGGAGCACGCAGTATTTT. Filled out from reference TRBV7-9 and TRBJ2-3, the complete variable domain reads DTGVSQNPRHKITKRGQNVTFRCDPISEHNRLYWYRQTLGQGPEFLTYFQNEAQLEKSRLLSDRFSAERPKGSFSTLEIQRTEQGDSAMYLCASKPRSTQYFGPGTRLTVL.

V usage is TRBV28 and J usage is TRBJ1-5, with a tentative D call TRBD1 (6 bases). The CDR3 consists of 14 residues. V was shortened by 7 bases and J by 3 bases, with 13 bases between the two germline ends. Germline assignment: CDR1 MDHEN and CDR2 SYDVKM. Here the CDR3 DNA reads TGTGCCAGCAACGTGGGGGCTACCAATCAGCCCCAGCATTTT. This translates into CASNVGATNQPQHF.

DNA for the CDR3: TGTGCCAGCAGCTCCGACGACAGGGAAGTTGGCTACACCTTC. The encoded protein is CASSSDDREVGYTF. V and J are TRBV7-8 and TRBJ1-2; 7 bases align to TRBD1. Germline-derived CDR1 and CDR2 are SGHVS and FQNEAQ. This CDR3 region has 14 residues. V was clipped by 4 bases and J by 7 bases; unmatched bases: 9.